This record concerns one TCR beta chain sequence. The entry originates in a study of blood T cell repertoires in COVID-19. The method was immunoSEQ multiplex PCR; TCRdb's version includes in-frame clones alone and lacks a portion of them. The sample records about 270,000 clones, approximately 89% being singletons. The V gene's germline CDR1 is LNHDA and CDR2 SQIVND (reference sequence). The CDR3 consists of 16 residues. V gave up 3 bases and J gave up 0 bases; unmatched junction bases: 5. Across about two dozen US areas, participants ranged in age from about 18 to 90 years. Before they entered the study, exposed participants had met a COVID-19 case within 2 weeks.

The chain employs TRBV19 and TRBJ1-3, with 7 bases identical to TRBD1. The material sequenced was PBMCs or T cells enriched from blood (not recorded which). The source of this sequence is a man aged 40-49 years who had been exposed to COVID-19. The DNA for the CDR3 is TGTGCCAGTAGTATCGGGACAGCGAGCTCTGGAAACACCATATATTTT. Amino acids: CASSIGTASSGNTIYF.